This TCR beta chain was found in a study of regulatory and conventional T cells in RAG deficiency. Generated by immunoSEQ multiplex PCR, the TCRdb table keeps only in-frame clones and is missing some. In the table there are more than 30,000 clones, 75% to 90% of which are singletons. This clone has only a few counts. Per the germline V gene, CDR1 is GTSNPN and CDR2 is SVGIG (reference sequence). The CDR3 consists of 12 residues. Deletions cut 3 bases from V and 12 bases from J, with 17 bases between. These same data were also listed under a study on regulatory T cells. That source adds: Primers: 52 TRBV forward and 13 TRBJ reverse.

The receptor was derived from a human donor in good health. The sequencing input was CD8+ T cells sorted from blood. V gene TRBV30 combines with J gene TRBJ1-1, with no clear D. The CDR3, as DNA: TGTGCCTGGAGGGTCGACGGACCTGAGACTTTCTTT. Amino acid sequence: CAWRVDGPETFF.